Listed here are 13 T cell receptor beta chains from one sample, sequenced in a study of cytomegalovirus exposure and HLA in healthy donors. Primers for the PCR totalled 60 Vbeta and 13 Jbeta. Clones were read by immunoSEQ multiplex PCR, and TCRdb kept only the in-frame ones, dropping some. The sample contains roughly 200,000 clones, more than 60% of which appear only once. The specimen sequenced was PBMCs. The receptors stem from a woman in her sixties in good health and CMV-seropositive.

The chain joins TRBV5-5 to TRBJ1-5; D not resolved. The germline V gene encodes CDR1 SGHKS and CDR2 YYEKEE (reference sequence). V was trimmed by 1 base and J by 1 base, leaving 12 bases between them. This CDR3 spans 16 amino acids. CDR3 DNA: TGTGCCAGCAGCTTGCTGGCAGGTCGGAGCAATCAGCCCCAGCATTTT. Translation gives CASSLLAGRSNQPQHF.

J is TRBJ1-4 and V is TRBV28, with D unresolved. Germline CDR1 and CDR2: MDHEN and SYDVKM. This CDR3 has 12 amino acids. Deletions cut 6 bases from V and 8 bases from J, with 10 bases between. CDR3 nucleotides: TGTGCCAGCAGACCTCAACGGGAAAAACTGTTTTTT. Protein product: CASRPQREKLFF.

V and J are TRBV27 and TRBJ2-5; D is possibly TRBD2 (5 bases). Trimming took off 5 bases at V and 8 bases at J, with 24 bases between the two ends. The CDR3 consists of 16 residues. Germline V CDR1 and CDR2: MNHEY, SMNVEV (reference sequence). CDR3 amino acids: CASSLEPRTVRRTQYF. For the CDR3, the DNA is TGTGCCAGCAGTCTAGAACCTCGGACTGTTAGAAGAACCCAGTACTTC.

J is TRBJ2-7 and V is TRBV7-9; D gene unclear. V was cut by 3 bases and J by 4 bases, with 7 bases left in between. Germline values: CDR1 SEHNR, CDR2 FQNEAQ (reference sequence). CDR3 length equals 12 residues. CDR3 loop: CASSFLPYEQYF. The CDR3 DNA follows: TGTGCCAGCAGCTTTCTCCCTTACGAGCAGTACTTC.

This clone was recorded a few times. The chain carries TRBV5-1 and TRBJ1-1, with TRBD1 matching 7 bases. The length of the CDR3 is 14 residues. Losses at the gene ends were 4 bases for V and 1 base for J; bases not matched to a gene: 4. Germline loops: CDR1 SGHRS, CDR2 YFSETQ. This chain's CDR3 is CASSVGTANTEAFF. The CDR3, as DNA: TGCGCCAGCAGCGTGGGGACAGCGAACACTGAAGCTTTCTTT.

V is TRBV6-4 and J is TRBJ2-2, with D possibly being TRBD2 (5 bases). This CDR3 is built from 14 residues. Germline assignment: CDR1 MRHNA and CDR2 SNTAGT. V was trimmed by 5 bases and J by 7 bases, leaving 14 bases between them. For the CDR3, the DNA is TGTGCCAGCAGTCCGGGAAACTTGGGCGGGGAGCTGTTTTTT. It specifies CASSPGNLGGELFF.

The genes are TRBV19 and TRBJ1-2; TRBD1 agrees at 11 bases. Germline V CDR1 and CDR2: LNHDA, SQIVND (reference sequence). Germline trimming cut 6 bases from V and 7 bases from J; bases unmatched to any gene: 7. This CDR3 has 14 residues. Written as DNA, the CDR3 is TGTGCCAGTAGGCCAGGACAGGGGGCGTTTGGCTACACCTTC. Its translation: CASRPGQGAFGYTF.

The chain links TRBV28 to TRBJ2-1; the D gene is possibly TRBD2 (6 bases). The ends were cut back, 3 bases at V and 7 bases at J, with 10 bases in the middle. Germline values: CDR1 MDHEN, CDR2 SYDVKM. This CDR3 is 13 amino acids long. CDR3 region: CASSFLGRNEQFF. CDR3 nucleotides: TGTGCCAGCAGTTTTTTGGGGAGGAATGAGCAGTTCTTC. The variable domain in full, completed from reference TRBV28 and TRBJ2-1, reads DVKVTQSSRYLVKRTGEKVFLECVQDMDHENMFWYRQDPGLGLRLIYFSYDVKMKEKGDIPEGYSVSREKKERFSLILESASTNQTSMYLCASSFLGRNEQFFGPGTRLTVL.

The rearrangement uses TRBV19 and TRBJ1-2; D unclear. The CDR3 has 16 residues. V was clipped by 1 base and J by 5 bases, with 17 bases between them. Per germline, CDR1 LNHDA and CDR2 SQIVND (reference sequence). The chain's CDR3 is CASSIVGGNPRYGYTF. CDR3 DNA sequence: TGTGCCAGTAGTATAGTTGGAGGGAACCCTCGGTATGGCTACACCTTC.

The rearrangement links TRBV5-4 to TRBJ2-1; 13 bases are shared with TRBD2. The V and J ends lost 4 bases and 6 bases, in that order; junction bases with no gene match: 4. Germline CDR1 is SGHNT and CDR2 is YYREEE (reference sequence). The CDR3 consists of 15 residues. CDR3 in amino acids: CASSRTSGSFNEQFF. The CDR3 coding sequence is TGTGCCAGCAGCAGGACTAGCGGGAGTTTCAATGAGCAGTTCTTC.

The gene calls are TRBV7-2 and TRBJ1-5; TRBD1 matches 9 bases. CDR1 and CDR2 from the germline V gene are SGHTA and FQGNSA. The CDR3 sequence is 14 residues long. V lost 5 bases and J lost 6; bases outside the gene matches: 5. The CDR3 nucleotides read TGTGCCAGCAGCCGAACAGGGGGCCCTCAGCCCCAGCATTTT. It specifies CASSRTGGPQPQHF.

The genes are TRBV5-6 and TRBJ1-1, with D possibly matching TRBD1 (5 bases). CDR3 length equals 15 residues. V was clipped by 8 bases and J by 1 base, with 18 bases between them. Germline CDR1 and CDR2: SGHDT and YYEEEE. Here the CDR3 reads CARVASSGGNTEAFF. The CDR3, as DNA: TGTGCCAGAGTCGCGTCCTCGGGGGGGAACACTGAAGCTTTCTTT.

There are a few counts of this clone. The chain uses TRBV2 and TRBJ1-5; 8 nucleotides match TRBD1. The CDR3 totals 15 residues. Trimming removed 7 bases from V and 3 bases from J; junction bases left unmatched: 8. In germline, CDR1 is SNHLY, CDR2 FYNNEI. The CDR3 reads CASTTTGAVNQPQHF. For the CDR3, the DNA is TGTGCCAGCACCACGACAGGGGCGGTCAATCAGCCCCAGCATTTT.